One T cell receptor (beta chain) is described in this entry. This sample stems from a study of T cell changes during pregnancy in multiple sclerosis. Trimming cost V 0 bases and J 0 bases, with 7 bases left between them. The CDR3 has 15 residues. The germline CDR1 and CDR2 sequences are MNHEY and SVGAGI. Profiling relied on immunoSEQ multiplex PCR, and the TCRdb table lists in-frame clones only, not all of them. The data show tens of thousands of clones, with about nine tenths seen just once and just over 3% held by the top ten. Sequences were derived from CD8+ T cells from peripheral blood mononuclear cells, sampled before pregnancy. The source is a female donor with multiple sclerosis, enrolled in a pregnancy study. V usage is TRBV6-5 and J usage is TRBJ2-3; tentative D call: TRBD1 (5 bases). The CDR3 region has the DNA TGTGCCAGCAGTTACTCCGCAGGGAGCACAGATACGCAGTATTTT. Translating it yields CASSYSAGSTDTQYF.